Listed here is a single T cell receptor beta chain. The data stem from a study of blood T cell repertoires in COVID-19. Across the whole study: PBMCs, B-cell-depleted T cells, or T cells provided the cDNA or gDNA that made up the material.

CDR3 length: 13 amino acids. Germline assignment: CDR1 SGHRS and CDR2 YFSETQ. After removal of 8 bases from V and 4 bases from J, the junction contained 7 bases not matched to a gene. TCRdb keeps only in-frame clones here, not all; method: immunoSEQ multiplex PCR. The sample holds 45,000 to 55,000 clones; around four fifths are singletons and the top ten take roughly 5%. The sequence came from a human donor in a cohort sampled during active COVID-19. What was sequenced was peripheral blood. The chain employs TRBV5-1 and TRBJ2-5; 8 nucleotides align to TRBD2. The CDR3 is CASKSGGGETQYF. The CDR3 DNA reads as TGCGCCAGTAAAAGCGGGGGAGGAGAGACCCAGTACTTC. Supplemented by reference TRBV5-1 and TRBJ2-5, the full variable domain reads KAGVTQTPRYLIKTRGQQVTLSCSPISGHRSVSWYQQTPGQGLQFLFEYFSETQRNKGNFPGRFSGRQFSNSRSEMNVSTLELGDSALYLCASKSGGGETQYFGPGTRLLVL.